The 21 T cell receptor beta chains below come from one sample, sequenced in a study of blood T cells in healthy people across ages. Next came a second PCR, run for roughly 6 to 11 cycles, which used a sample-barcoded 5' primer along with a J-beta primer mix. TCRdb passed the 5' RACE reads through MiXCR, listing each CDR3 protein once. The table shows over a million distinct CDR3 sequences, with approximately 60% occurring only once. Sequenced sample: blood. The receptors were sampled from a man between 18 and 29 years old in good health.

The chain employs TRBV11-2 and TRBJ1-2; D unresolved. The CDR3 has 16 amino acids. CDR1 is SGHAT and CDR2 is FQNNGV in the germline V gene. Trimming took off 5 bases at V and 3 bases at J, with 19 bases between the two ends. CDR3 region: CASSLPSLSNYYGYTF. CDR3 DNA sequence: TGTGCCAGCAGCCTACCATCCTTGAGCAACTACTATGGCTACACCTTC.

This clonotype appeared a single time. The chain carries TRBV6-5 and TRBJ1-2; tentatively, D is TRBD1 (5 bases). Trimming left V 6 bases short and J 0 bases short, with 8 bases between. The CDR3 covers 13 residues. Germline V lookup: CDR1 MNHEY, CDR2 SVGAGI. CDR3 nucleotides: TGTGCCAGCAGCAGGGAGCCTAACTATGGCTACACCTTC. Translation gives CASSREPNYGYTF.

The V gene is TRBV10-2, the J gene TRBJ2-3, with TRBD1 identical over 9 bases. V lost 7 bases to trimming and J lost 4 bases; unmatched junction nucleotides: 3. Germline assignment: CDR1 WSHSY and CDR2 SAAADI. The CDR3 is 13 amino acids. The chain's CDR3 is CASKDRGPDTQYF. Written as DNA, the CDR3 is TGCGCCAGCAAGGACAGGGGCCCAGATACGCAGTATTTT.

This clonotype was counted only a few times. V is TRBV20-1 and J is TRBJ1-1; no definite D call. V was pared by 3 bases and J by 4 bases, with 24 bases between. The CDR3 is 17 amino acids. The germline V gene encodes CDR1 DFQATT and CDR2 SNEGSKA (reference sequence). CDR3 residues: CSASGPLTVAVSTEAFF. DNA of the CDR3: TGCAGTGCTAGTGGGCCTCTGACCGTGGCTGTTAGCACTGAAGCTTTCTTT.

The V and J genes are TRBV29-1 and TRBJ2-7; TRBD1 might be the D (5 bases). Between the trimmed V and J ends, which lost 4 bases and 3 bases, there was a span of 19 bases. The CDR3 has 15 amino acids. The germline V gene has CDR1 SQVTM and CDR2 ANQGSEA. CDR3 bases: TGCAGCGTTGTTGAGGACACCCCCTTTCACTACGAGCAGTACTTC. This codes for CSVVEDTPFHYEQYF.

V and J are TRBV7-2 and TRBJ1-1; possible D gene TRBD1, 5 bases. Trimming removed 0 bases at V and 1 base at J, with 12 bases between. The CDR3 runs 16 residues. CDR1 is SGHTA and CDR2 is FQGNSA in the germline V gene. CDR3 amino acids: CASSLAQGARNTEAFF. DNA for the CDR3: TGTGCCAGCAGCTTAGCGCAAGGGGCGAGGAACACTGAAGCTTTCTTT.

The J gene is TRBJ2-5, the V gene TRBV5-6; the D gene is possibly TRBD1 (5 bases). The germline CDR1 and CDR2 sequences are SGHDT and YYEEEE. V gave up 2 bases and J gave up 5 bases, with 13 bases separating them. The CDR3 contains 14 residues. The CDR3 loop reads CASSFRRGRETQYF. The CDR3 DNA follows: TGTGCCAGCAGCTTTCGTAGGGGAAGGGAGACCCAGTACTTC.

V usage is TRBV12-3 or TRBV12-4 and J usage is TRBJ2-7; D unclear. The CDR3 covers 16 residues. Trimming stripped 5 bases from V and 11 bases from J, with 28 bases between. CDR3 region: CASSPTHEYPVGEKYF. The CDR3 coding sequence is TGTGCCAGCAGTCCGACTCACGAGTACCCGGTTGGAGAGAAGTACTTC.

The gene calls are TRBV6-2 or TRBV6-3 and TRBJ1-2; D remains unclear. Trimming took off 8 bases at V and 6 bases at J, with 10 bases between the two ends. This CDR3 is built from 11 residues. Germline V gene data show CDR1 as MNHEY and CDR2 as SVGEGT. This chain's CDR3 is CASGRAHGYTF. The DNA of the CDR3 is TGTGCCAGCGGCCGGGCGCATGGCTACACCTTC.

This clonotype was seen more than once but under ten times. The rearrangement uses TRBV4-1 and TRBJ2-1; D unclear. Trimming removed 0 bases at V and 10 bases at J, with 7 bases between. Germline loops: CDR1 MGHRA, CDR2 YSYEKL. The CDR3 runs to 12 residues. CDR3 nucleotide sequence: TGCGCCAGCAGCCAAGATTCGAGGGAGCAGTTCTTC. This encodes CASSQDSREQFF.

The CDR3 nucleotides are TGTGCCATCAGTGAAGGACAGGGGCAGGTATACGAGCAGTACTTC. Amino acids: CAISEGQGQVYEQYF. This rearrangement joins TRBV10-3 to TRBJ2-5, with TRBD1 matching 9 bases. The DNA matches TRBJ2-7 better at its end, which makes the J call doubtful. Per germline, CDR1 ENHRY and CDR2 SYGVKD. The CDR3 has 15 amino acids.

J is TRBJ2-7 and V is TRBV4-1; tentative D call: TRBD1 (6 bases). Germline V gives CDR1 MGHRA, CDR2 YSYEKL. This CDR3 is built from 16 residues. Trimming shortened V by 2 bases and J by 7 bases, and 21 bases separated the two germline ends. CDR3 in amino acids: CASSQPGRSGDNEQYF. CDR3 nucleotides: TGCGCCAGCAGCCAACCTGGACGGAGTGGGGACAATGAGCAGTACTTC.

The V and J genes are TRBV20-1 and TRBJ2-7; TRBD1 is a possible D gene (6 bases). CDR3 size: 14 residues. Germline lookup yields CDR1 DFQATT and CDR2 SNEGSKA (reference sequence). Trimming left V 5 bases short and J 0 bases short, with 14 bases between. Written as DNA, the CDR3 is TGCAGTGCTGGACGACAGGAAAGCTCCTACGAGCAGTACTTC. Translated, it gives CSAGRQESSYEQYF.

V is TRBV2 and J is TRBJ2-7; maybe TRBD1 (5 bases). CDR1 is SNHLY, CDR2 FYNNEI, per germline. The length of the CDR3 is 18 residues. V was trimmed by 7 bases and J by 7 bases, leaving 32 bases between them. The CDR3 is CASNPFAKGMASYNEQYF. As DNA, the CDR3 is TGTGCCAGCAATCCTTTCGCGAAGGGGATGGCCTCCTACAATGAGCAGTACTTC.

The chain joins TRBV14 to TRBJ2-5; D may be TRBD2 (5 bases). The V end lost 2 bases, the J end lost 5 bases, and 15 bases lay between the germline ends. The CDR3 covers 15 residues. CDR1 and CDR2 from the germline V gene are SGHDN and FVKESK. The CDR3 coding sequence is TGTGCCAGCAGCCAACCGAGAATACGCGGGGAGACCCAGTACTTC. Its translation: CASSQPRIRGETQYF.

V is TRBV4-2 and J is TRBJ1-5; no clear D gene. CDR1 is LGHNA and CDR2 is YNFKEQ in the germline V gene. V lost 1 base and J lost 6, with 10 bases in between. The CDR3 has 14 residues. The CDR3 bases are TGTGCCAGCAGCCAAGGGGTATCAGGTCAGCCCCAGCATTTT. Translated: CASSQGVSGQPQHF.

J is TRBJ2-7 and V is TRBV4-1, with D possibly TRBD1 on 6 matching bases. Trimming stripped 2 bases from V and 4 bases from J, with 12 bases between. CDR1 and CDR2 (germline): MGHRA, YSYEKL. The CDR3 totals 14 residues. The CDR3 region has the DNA TGCGCCAGCAGCCAACAGGGGAACTGGTACGAGCAGTACTTC. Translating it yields CASSQQGNWYEQYF.

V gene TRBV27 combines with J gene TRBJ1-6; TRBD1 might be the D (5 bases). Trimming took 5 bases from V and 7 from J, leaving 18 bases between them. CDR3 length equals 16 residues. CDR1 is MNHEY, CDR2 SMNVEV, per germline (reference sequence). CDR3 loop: CASSPPYGGVNSPLHF. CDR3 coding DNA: TGTGCCAGCAGTCCACCGTACGGGGGAGTGAATTCACCCCTCCACTTT.

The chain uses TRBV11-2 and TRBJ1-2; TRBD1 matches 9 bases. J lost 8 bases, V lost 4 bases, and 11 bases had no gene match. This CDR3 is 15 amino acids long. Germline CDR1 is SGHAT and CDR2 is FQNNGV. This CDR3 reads CASSYHPRDREGYTF. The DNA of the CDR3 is TGTGCCAGCAGCTACCACCCCAGGGACAGGGAAGGCTACACCTTC.

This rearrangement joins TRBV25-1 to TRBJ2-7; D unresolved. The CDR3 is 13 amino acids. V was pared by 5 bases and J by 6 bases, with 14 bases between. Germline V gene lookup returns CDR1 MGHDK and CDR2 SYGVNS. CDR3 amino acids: CASSPDGKLEQYF. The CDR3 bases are TGTGCCAGCAGTCCCGACGGAAAACTCGAGCAGTACTTC.

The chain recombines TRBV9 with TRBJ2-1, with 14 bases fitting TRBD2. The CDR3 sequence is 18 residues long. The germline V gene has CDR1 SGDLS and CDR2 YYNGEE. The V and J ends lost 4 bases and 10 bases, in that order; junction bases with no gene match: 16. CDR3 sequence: CASSFSPGLAGAEGEQFF. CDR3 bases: TGTGCCAGCAGCTTCTCACCGGGACTAGCGGGGGCCGAAGGGGAGCAGTTCTTC. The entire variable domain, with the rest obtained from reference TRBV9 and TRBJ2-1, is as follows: DSGVTQTPKHLITATGQRVTLRCSPRSGDLSVYWYQQSLDQGLQFLIQYYNGEERAKGNILERFSAQQFPDLHSELNLSSLELGDSALYFCASSFSPGLAGAEGEQFFGPGTRLTVL.